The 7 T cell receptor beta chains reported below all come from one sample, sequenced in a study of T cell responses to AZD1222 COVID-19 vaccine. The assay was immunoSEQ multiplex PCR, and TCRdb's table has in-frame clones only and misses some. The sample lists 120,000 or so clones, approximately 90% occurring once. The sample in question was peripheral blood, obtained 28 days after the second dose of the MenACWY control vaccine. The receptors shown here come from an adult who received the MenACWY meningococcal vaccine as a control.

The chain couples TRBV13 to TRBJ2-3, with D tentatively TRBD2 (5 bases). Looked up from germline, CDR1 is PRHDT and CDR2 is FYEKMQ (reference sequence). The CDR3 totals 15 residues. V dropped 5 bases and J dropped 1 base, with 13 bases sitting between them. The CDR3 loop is CASSPWLRGTDTQYF. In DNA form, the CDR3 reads TGTGCCAGCAGCCCGTGGTTGCGGGGCACAGATACGCAGTATTTT. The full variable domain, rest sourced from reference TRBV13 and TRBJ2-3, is AAGVIQSPRHLIKEKRETATLKCYPIPRHDTVYWYQQGPGQDPQFLISFYEKMQSDKGSIPDRFSAQQFSDYHSELNMSSLELGDSALYFCASSPWLRGTDTQYFGPGTRLTVL.

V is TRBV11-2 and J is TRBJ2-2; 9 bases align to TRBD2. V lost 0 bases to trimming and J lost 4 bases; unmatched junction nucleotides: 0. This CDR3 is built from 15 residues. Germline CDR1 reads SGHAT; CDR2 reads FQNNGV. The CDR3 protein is CASSLDSGGTGELFF. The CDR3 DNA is TGTGCCAGCAGCTTAGATAGCGGGGGCACCGGGGAGCTGTTTTTT. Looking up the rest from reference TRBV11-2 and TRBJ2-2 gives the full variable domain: EAGVAQSPRYKIIEKRQSVAFWCNPISGHATLYWYQQILGQGPKLLIQFQNNGVVDDSQLPKDRFSAERLKGVDSTLKIQPAKLEDSAVYLCASSLDSGGTGELFFGEGSRLTVL.

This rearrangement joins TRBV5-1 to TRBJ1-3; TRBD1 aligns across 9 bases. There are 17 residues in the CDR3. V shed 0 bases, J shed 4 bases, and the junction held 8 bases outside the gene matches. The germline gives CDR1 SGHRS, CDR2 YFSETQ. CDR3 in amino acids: CASSLDGTGKGGNTIYF. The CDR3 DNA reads TGCGCCAGCAGCTTGGACGGGACAGGGAAGGGAGGAAACACCATATATTTT.

CDR3 amino acids: CASRSWGLQETQYF. The CDR3 DNA sequence: TGTGCCAGCAGATCATGGGGACTACAAGAGACCCAGTACTTC. The rearrangement joins TRBV5-4 to TRBJ2-5, with 7 bases fitting TRBD2. V dropped 5 bases and J dropped 2; count of bases not matched to a gene: 6. The CDR3 sequence is 14 residues long. Germline V CDR1 and CDR2: SGHNT, YYREEE (reference sequence).

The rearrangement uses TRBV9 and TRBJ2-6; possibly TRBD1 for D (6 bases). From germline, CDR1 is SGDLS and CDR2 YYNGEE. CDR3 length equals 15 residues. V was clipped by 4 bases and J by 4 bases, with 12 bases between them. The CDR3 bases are TGTGCCAGCAGCCCCAGGGGCTGGGGGGCCAACGTCCTGACTTTC. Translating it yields CASSPRGWGANVLTF.

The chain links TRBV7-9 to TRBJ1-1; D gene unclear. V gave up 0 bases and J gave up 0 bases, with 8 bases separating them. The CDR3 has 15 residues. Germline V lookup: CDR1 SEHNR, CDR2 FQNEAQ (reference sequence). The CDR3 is CASSLAYSMNTEAFF. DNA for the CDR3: TGTGCCAGCAGCTTAGCGTACAGCATGAACACTGAAGCTTTCTTT.

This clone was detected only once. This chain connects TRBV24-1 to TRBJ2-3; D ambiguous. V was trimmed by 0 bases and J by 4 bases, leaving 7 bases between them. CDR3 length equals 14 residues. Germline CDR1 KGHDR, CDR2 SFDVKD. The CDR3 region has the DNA TGTGCCACCAGTGATTTGCAAAGGGCAGATACGCAGTATTTT. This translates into CATSDLQRADTQYF.